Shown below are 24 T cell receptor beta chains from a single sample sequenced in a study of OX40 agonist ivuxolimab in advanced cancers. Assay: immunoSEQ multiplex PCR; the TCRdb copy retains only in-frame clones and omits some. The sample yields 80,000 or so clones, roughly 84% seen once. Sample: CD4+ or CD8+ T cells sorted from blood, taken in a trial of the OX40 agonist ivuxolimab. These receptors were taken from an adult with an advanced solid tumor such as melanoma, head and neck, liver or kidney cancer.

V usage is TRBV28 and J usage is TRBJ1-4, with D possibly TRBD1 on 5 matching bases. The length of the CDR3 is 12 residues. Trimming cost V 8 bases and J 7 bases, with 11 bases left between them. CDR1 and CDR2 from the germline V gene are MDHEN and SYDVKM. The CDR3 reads CASFSGGEKLFF. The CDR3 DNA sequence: TGTGCCAGCTTCAGCGGGGGTGAAAAACTGTTTTTT.

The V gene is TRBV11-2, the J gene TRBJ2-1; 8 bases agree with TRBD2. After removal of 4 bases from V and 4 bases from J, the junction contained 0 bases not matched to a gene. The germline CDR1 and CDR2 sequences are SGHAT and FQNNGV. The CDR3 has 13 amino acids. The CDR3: CASSSSGYNEQFF. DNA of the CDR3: TGTGCCAGCAGCTCTAGCGGGTACAATGAGCAGTTCTTC. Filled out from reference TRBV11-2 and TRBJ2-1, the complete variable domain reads EAGVAQSPRYKIIEKRQSVAFWCNPISGHATLYWYQQILGQGPKLLIQFQNNGVVDDSQLPKDRFSAERLKGVDSTLKIQPAKLEDSAVYLCASSSSGYNEQFFGPGTRLTVL.

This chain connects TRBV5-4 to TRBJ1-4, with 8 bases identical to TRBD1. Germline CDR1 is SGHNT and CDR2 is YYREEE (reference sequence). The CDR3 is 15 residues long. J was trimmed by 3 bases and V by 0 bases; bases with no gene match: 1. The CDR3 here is CASSLAGGSNEKLFF. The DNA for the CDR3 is TGTGCCAGCAGCTTGGCAGGGGGCTCTAATGAAAAACTGTTTTTT.

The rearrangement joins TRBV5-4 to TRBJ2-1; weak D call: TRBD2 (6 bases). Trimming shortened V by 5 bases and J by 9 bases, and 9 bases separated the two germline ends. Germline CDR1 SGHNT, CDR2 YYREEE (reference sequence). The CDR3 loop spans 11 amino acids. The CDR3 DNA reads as TGTGCCAGCAGTCTGCGGGGTGAGCAGTTCTTC. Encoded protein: CASSLRGEQFF.

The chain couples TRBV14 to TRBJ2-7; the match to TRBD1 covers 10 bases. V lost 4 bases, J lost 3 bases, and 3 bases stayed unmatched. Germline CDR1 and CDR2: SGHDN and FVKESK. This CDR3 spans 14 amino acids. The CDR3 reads CASSLRDRGYEQYV. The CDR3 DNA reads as TGTGCCAGCAGCCTCCGGGACAGGGGCTACGAGCAGTACGTC.

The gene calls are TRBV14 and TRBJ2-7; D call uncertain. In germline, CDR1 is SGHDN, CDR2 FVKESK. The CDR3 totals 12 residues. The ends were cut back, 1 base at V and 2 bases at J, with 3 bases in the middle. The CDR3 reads CASSQVPYEQYF. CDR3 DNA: TGTGCCAGCAGCCAAGTCCCCTACGAGCAGTACTTC. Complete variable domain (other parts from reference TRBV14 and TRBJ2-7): EAGVTQFPSHSVIEKGQTVTLRCDPISGHDNLYWYRRVMGKEIKFLLHFVKESKQDESGMPNNRFLAERTGGTYSTLKVQPAELEDSGVYFCASSQVPYEQYFGPGTRLTVT.

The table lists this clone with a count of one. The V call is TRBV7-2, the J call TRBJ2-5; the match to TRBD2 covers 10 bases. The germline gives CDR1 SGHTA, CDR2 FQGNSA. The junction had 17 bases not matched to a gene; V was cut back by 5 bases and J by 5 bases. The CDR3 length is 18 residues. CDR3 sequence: CASSQKTLAGDILETQYF. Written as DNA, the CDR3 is TGTGCCAGCAGCCAAAAAACCCTAGCGGGGGACATATTGGAGACCCAGTACTTC.

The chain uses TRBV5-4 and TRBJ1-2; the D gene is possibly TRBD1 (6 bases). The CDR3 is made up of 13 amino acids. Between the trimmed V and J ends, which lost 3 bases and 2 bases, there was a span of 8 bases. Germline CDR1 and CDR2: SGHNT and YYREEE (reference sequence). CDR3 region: CASSSQGNYGYTF. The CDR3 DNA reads TGTGCCAGCAGCTCACAGGGAAACTATGGCTACACCTTC.

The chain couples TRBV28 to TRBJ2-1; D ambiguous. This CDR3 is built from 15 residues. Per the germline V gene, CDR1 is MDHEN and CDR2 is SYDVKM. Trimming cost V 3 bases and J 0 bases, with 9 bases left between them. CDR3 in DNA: TGTGCCAGCAGTTTGTGGGAATACTCCTACAATGAGCAGTTCTTC. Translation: CASSLWEYSYNEQFF. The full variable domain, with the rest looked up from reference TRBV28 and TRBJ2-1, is DVKVTQSSRYLVKRTGEKVFLECVQDMDHENMFWYRQDPGLGLRLIYFSYDVKMKEKGDIPEGYSVSREKKERFSLILESASTNQTSMYLCASSLWEYSYNEQFFGPGTRLTVL.

CDR3 loop: CASSLAGRGAGTDTQYF. The CDR3 nucleotides are TGTGCCAGCAGCTTAGCGGGGCGGGGGGCCGGCACAGATACGCAGTATTTT. V usage is TRBV7-8 and J usage is TRBJ2-3, with TRBD2 identical over 8 bases. CDR3 length equals 17 residues. Germline CDR1 reads SGHVS; CDR2 reads FQNEAQ. J lost 1 base, V lost 0 bases, and 6 bases had no gene match.

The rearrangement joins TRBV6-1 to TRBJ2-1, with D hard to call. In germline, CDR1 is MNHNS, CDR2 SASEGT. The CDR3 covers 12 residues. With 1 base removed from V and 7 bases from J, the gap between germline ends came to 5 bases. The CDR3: CASSEVRNEQFF. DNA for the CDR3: TGTGCCAGCAGTGAAGTTCGAAATGAGCAGTTCTTC.

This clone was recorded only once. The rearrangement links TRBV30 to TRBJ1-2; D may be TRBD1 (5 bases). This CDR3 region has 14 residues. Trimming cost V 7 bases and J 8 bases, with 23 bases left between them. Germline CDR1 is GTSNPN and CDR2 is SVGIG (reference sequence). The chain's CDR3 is CAFALRGEVRGYTF. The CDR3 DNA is TGTGCCTTCGCCCTACGGGGGGAGGTGAGGGGCTACACCTTC.

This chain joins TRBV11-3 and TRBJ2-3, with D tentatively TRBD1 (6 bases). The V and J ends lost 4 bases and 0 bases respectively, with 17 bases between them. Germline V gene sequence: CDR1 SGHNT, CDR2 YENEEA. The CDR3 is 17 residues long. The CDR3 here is CASSSGAQGGSTDTQYF. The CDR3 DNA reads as TGTGCCAGCAGCTCAGGGGCCCAAGGCGGTAGCACAGATACGCAGTATTTT.

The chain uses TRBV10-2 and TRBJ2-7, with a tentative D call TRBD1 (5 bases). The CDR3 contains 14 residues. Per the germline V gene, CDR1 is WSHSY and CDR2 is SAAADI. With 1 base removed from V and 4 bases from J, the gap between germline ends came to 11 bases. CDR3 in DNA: TGCGCCAGCAGTGAGTGGAAGACAGAATACGAGCAGTACGTC. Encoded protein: CASSEWKTEYEQYV.

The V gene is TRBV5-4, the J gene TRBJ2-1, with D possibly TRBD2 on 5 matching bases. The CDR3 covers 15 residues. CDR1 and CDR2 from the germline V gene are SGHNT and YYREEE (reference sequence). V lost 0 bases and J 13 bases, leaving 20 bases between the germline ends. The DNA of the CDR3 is TGTGCCAGCAGCTTGGTAGGCGGAGGTACAATGAGTCAGTTCTTC. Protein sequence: CASSLVGGGTMSQFF.

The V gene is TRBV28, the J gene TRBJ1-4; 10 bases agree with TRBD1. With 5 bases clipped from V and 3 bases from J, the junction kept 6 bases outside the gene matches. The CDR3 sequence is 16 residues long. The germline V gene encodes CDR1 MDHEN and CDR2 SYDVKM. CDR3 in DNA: TGTGCCAGCAGTCCTGGACAGGGGGAGGCTAATGAAAAACTGTTTTTT. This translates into CASSPGQGEANEKLFF.

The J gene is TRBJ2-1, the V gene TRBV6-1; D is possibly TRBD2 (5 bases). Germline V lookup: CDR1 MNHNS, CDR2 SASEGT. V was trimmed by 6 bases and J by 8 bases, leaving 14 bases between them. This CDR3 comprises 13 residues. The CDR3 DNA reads TGTGCCAGCAGCCTAAACGGGGTCTATGAGCAGTTCTTC. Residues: CASSLNGVYEQFF.

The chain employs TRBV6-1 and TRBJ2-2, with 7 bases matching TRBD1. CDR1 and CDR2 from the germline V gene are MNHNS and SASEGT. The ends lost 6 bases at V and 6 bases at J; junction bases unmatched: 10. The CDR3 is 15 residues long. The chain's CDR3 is CASSYAGTVPGELFF. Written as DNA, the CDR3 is TGTGCCAGCAGCTACGCCGGGACAGTACCCGGGGAGCTGTTTTTT.

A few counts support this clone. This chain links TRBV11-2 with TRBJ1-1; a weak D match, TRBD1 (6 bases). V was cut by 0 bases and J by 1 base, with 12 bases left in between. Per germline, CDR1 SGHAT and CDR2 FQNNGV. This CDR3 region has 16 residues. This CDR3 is CASSLEWGARNTEAFF. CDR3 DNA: TGTGCCAGCAGCTTAGAGTGGGGGGCGCGGAACACTGAAGCTTTCTTT.

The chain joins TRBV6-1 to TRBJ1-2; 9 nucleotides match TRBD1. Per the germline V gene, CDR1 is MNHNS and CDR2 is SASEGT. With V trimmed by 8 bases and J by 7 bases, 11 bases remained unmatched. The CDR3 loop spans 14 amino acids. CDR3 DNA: TGTGCCAGCCCAAGTGACAGGGGGTTGTCTGGCTACACCTTC. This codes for CASPSDRGLSGYTF.

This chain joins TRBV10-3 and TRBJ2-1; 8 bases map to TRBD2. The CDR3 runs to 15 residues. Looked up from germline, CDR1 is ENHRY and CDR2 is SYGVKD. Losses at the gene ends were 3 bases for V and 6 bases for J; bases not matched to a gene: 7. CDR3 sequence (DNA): TGTGCCATCAGTGAACAAGCGGGAGACCGCAATGAGCAGTTCTTC. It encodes CAISEQAGDRNEQFF.

The DNA for the CDR3 is TGTGCCAGCAGCTTAATTTCATTGCAGGGCGAAAAACTGTTTTTT. Its translation: CASSLISLQGEKLFF. The chain carries TRBV7-9 and TRBJ1-4; a weak D match, TRBD1 (5 bases). The CDR3 is 15 amino acids. Trimming stripped 2 bases from V and 8 bases from J, with 15 bases between. Per the germline V gene, CDR1 is SEHNR and CDR2 is FQNEAQ (reference sequence).

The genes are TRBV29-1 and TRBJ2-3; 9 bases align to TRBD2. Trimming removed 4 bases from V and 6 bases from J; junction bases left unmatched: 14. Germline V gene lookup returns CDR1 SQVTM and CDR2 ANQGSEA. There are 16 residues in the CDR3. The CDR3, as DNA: TGCAGCGTTGCCAAGGGGAGGCGGGAGGGCATGGATACGCAGTATTTT. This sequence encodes CSVAKGRREGMDTQYF.

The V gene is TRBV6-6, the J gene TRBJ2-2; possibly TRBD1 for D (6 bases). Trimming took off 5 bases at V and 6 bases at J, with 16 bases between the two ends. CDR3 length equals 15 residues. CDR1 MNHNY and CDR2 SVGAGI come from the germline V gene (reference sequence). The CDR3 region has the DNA TGTGCCAGCAGTATGTTAATTCGGACAGCCGGGGAGCTGTTTTTT. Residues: CASSMLIRTAGELFF.